The 5 T cell receptor beta chains below all came from one sample that was sequenced in a study. MiXCR, run by TCRdb on the RT-PCR reads, gives a single entry per CDR3 protein. Among about 700,000 distinct CDR3 sequences listed, 12% to 15% were seen once. Sequencing input: memory CD4+ T cells from blood. These receptors all come from a female donor in good health, serving as a healthy control.

The genes are TRBV20-1 and TRBJ1-6; 8 bases agree with TRBD1. This CDR3 has 16 amino acids. V shed 6 bases, J shed 7 bases, and the junction held 14 bases outside the gene matches. CDR1 and CDR2 from the germline V gene are DFQATT and SNEGSKA (reference sequence). This chain's CDR3 is CSATHLQGANNSPLHF. CDR3 coding DNA: TGCAGTGCAACACATCTGCAGGGGGCTAACAATTCACCCCTCCACTTT.

This chain connects TRBV9 to TRBJ2-7; possibly TRBD1 for D (5 bases). This CDR3 is built from 13 residues. Trimming removed 4 bases at V and 5 bases at J, with 13 bases between. Germline V gene lookup returns CDR1 SGDLS and CDR2 YYNGEE. The CDR3 coding sequence is TGTGCCAGCAGCCCACGATGGGGCGACGAGCAGTACTTC. Translation: CASSPRWGDEQYF. Using reference TRBV9 and TRBJ2-7 for the parts outside the CDR3, the full variable domain is DSGVTQTPKHLITATGQRVTLRCSPRSGDLSVYWYQQSLDQGLQFLIQYYNGEERAKGNILERFSAQQFPDLHSELNLSSLELGDSALYFCASSPRWGDEQYFGPGTRLTVT.

This clonotype came up a few times. This chain links TRBV24-1 with TRBJ2-2; no definite D call. The CDR3 is 13 amino acids. Trimming cost V 7 bases and J 2 bases, with 7 bases left between them. Germline CDR1 reads KGHDR; CDR2 reads SFDVKD. The CDR3 nucleotides read TGTGCCACCAGGGGGATCAACACCGGGGAGCTGTTTTTT. Its protein is CATRGINTGELFF.

This clonotype turned up a few times. The CDR3 sequence is CASSLAAGIMNEQFF. CDR3 coding DNA: TGCGCCAGCAGCTTGGCAGCGGGAATAATGAATGAGCAGTTCTTC. The V call is TRBV5-1, the J call TRBJ2-1, with 7 bases identical to TRBD2. The CDR3 spans 15 residues. Per germline, CDR1 SGHRS and CDR2 YFSETQ. J lost 7 bases, V lost 0 bases, and 7 bases had no gene match.

V gene TRBV14 combines with J gene TRBJ2-1, with TRBD2 matching 8 bases. V lost 3 bases and J lost 2; bases outside the gene matches: 12. This CDR3 region has 18 residues. Germline CDR1 is SGHDN and CDR2 is FVKESK. In DNA, the CDR3 is TGTGCCAGCAGCCACTCTATGCCCCTAGCGGGCACCTACAATGAGCAGTTCTTC. It specifies CASSHSMPLAGTYNEQFF.